The 10 T cell receptor beta chains given below trace back to one sample, sequenced in a study of blood T cell repertoires in COVID-19. Sequencing was performed with immunoSEQ multiplex PCR; in TCRdb, only in-frame clones are kept and a portion is missing. The sample yields some 490,000 clones, 88% seen once. Sequencing used PBMCs or T cells enriched from blood (not recorded which). These receptors were obtained from a woman in her sixties who had recovered from COVID-19.

This chain joins TRBV7-9 and TRBJ1-3, with D unclear. The V and J ends lost 1 base and 15 bases respectively, with 10 bases between them. The CDR3 has 11 residues. Germline assignment: CDR1 SEHNR and CDR2 FQNEAQ (reference sequence). The CDR3 DNA is TGTGCCAGCAGCTTAGGGCAGGTCGAATATTTT. Translated: CASSLGQVEYF.

V is TRBV10-2 and J is TRBJ2-1; tentative D call: TRBD1 (5 bases). The germline V gene has CDR1 WSHSY and CDR2 SAAADI. This CDR3 contains 16 residues. Between the trimmed V and J ends, which lost 0 bases and 7 bases, there was a span of 16 bases. The DNA for the CDR3 is TGCGCCAGCAGTGAGTCTAGGACACGGGTTAAAAATGAGCAGTTCTTC. Amino acid sequence: CASSESRTRVKNEQFF.

This clone was detected a few times. V usage is TRBV10-1 and J usage is TRBJ2-3; 7 bases are a match to TRBD2. With V trimmed by 6 bases and J by 5 bases, 11 bases remained unmatched. The CDR3 length is 15 residues. CDR1 is WNHNN, CDR2 SYGVQD, per germline (reference sequence). For the CDR3, the DNA is TGCGCCAGCAGCCCCGGGACTACACAATTAGATACGCAGTATTTT. Translating it yields CASSPGTTQLDTQYF.

The V call is TRBV18, the J call TRBJ1-6; TRBD1 matches 7 bases. The germline CDR1 and CDR2 sequences are KGHSH and LQKENI. The CDR3 consists of 15 residues. Trimming removed 4 bases from V and 5 bases from J; junction bases left unmatched: 5. The CDR3 is CASSQRGHDNSPLHF. DNA for the CDR3: TGTGCCAGCTCACAGAGGGGGCATGATAATTCACCCCTCCACTTT. Drawing the rest from reference TRBV18 and TRBJ1-6, the complete variable domain is NAGVMQNPRHLVRRRGQEARLRCSPMKGHSHVYWYRQLPEEGLKFMVYLQKENIIDESGMPKERFSAEFPKEGPSILRIQQVVRGDSAAYFCASSQRGHDNSPLHFGNGTRLTVT.

V is TRBV28 and J is TRBJ2-7; weak D call: TRBD1 (5 bases). Germline V gives CDR1 MDHEN, CDR2 SYDVKM. Trimming shortened V by 5 bases and J by 3 bases, and 14 bases separated the two germline ends. The CDR3 contains 14 residues. The CDR3 region is CASSPVVQGYEQYV. As DNA, the CDR3 is TGTGCCAGCAGTCCCGTGGTCCAGGGCTACGAGCAGTACGTC.

This clone was observed a single time. V usage is TRBV10-2 and J usage is TRBJ2-2; perhaps TRBD2 as D (5 bases). The germline V gene encodes CDR1 WSHSY and CDR2 SAAADI. The germline V and J ends were trimmed by 1 base and 2 bases, with 8 bases remaining between them. This CDR3 has 15 amino acids. CDR3 amino acids: CASSEYGINTGELFF. The CDR3 coding sequence is TGCGCCAGCAGTGAGTACGGGATAAACACCGGGGAGCTGTTTTTT.

This clone was counted a single time. This chain links TRBV29-1 with TRBJ2-4, with D possibly being TRBD1 (5 bases). The CDR3 loop spans 17 amino acids. V was cut by 1 base and J by 1 base, with 17 bases left in between. Germline V gene data show CDR1 as SQVTM and CDR2 as ANQGSEA. CDR3 amino acids: CSVEGFKGVEAKNIQYF. The CDR3 region has the DNA TGCAGCGTTGAAGGGTTCAAAGGGGTGGAGGCCAAAAACATTCAGTACTTC. Looking up the rest from reference TRBV29-1 and TRBJ2-4 gives the full variable domain: SAVISQKPSRDICQRGTSLTIQCQVDSQVTMMFWYRQQPGQSLTLIATANQGSEATYESGFVIDKFPISRPNLTFSTLTVSNMSPEDSSIYLCSVEGFKGVEAKNIQYFGAGTRLSVL.

V usage is TRBV11-3 and J usage is TRBJ1-4; unclear D gene. Germline V gene sequence: CDR1 SGHNT, CDR2 YENEEA. V lost 2 bases and J 4 bases, leaving 11 bases between the germline ends. This CDR3 region has 15 residues. Written as DNA, the CDR3 is TGTGCCAGCAGCTTAAACTCACGCATTAATGAAAAACTGTTTTTT. Protein: CASSLNSRINEKLFF.

The V and J genes are TRBV27 and TRBJ2-7; tentatively, D is TRBD2 (7 bases). Germline assignment: CDR1 MNHEY and CDR2 SMNVEV (reference sequence). Trimming left V 5 bases short and J 3 bases short, with 26 bases between. CDR3 size: 18 residues. In DNA form, the CDR3 reads TGTGCCAGCAGTCCTACGCCCCGAATGGCGGGGGCCCGCTACGAGCAGTACTTC. Translating it yields CASSPTPRMAGARYEQYF.

V usage is TRBV12-5 and J usage is TRBJ1-1, with D maybe TRBD1 (6 bases). Trimming took 0 bases from V and 0 from J, leaving 11 bases between them. Germline CDR1 is LGHNT and CDR2 is FRNRAP. This CDR3 is 16 amino acids long. DNA for the CDR3: TGTGCTAGTGGTTTGGTACGGGCAGGGGTGAACACTGAAGCTTTCTTT. Residues: CASGLVRAGVNTEAFF.